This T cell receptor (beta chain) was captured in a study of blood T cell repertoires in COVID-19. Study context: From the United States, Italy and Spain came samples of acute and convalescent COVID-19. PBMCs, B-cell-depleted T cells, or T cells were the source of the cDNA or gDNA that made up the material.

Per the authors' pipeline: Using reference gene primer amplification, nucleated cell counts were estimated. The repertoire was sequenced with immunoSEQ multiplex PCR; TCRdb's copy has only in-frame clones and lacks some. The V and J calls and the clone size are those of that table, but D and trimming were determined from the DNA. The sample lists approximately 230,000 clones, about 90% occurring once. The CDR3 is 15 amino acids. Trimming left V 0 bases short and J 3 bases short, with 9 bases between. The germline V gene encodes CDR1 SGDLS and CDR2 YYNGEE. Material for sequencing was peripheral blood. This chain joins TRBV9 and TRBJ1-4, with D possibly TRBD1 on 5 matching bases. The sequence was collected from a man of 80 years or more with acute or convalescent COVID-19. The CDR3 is CASSVVAGPNEKLFF. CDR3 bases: TGTGCCAGCAGCGTAGTTGCAGGGCCTAATGAAAAACTGTTTTTT.